This T cell receptor beta chain appears in the sequencing data of a study of T cell repertoires in cytomegalovirus infection. Study outcomes and limitations: The response measured ex vivo was dominated by TCR beta clonotypes (HLA-C-restricted and CMV-specific). Public TCR beta family frequency separated CMV-and-HLA carriers, including in an independent cohort.

TCRdb redid the calling of the reads with MiXCR, one entry per CDR3 protein. This sample has about 680,000 distinct CDR3 sequences, with roughly 26% found just once. Trimming took 0 bases from V and 2 from J, leaving 12 bases between them. Germline CDR1 SGHRS, CDR2 YFSETQ. The CDR3 contains 16 residues. Concerning this clonotype: Its target is unknown.

This receptor was taken from a human donor in good health (CMV status not recorded). Some clones in this sample may be carry-over from other donors' samples. This chain joins TRBV5-1 and TRBJ2-4, with D uncertain. The material sequenced was CD8+ T cells from PBMCs. The CDR3 DNA is TGCGCCAGCAGCTTGGCAGCAAACGTCACCAAAAACATTCAGTACTTC. It codes for CASSLAANVTKNIQYF.